Listed here is a single T cell receptor (beta chain). The CDR3 contains 15 residues. The V segment lost 4 bases and the J segment 0 bases; nucleotides outside the gene matches: 7. CDR1 is SGHRS and CDR2 is YFSETQ in the germline V gene. This entry is derived from a study of T-cell reconstitution after alpha-beta-depleted transplantation in children. Molecular barcoding with unique molecular identifiers was used for the TCRbeta library. MiXCR was run by TCRdb on the PCR reads, yielding one entry per CDR3 protein. The sample holds around 380,000 distinct CDR3 sequences, roughly a tenth seen once. This material consisted of PBMCs from the stem cell graft donor, taken from the stem cell graft. The TCR originated in a human donor who donated a stem cell graft to a child with acute myeloid leukemia. The rearrangement joins TRBV5-1 to TRBJ2-7; the match to TRBD2 covers 7 bases. CDR3 sequence reads: CASSVGLDSSYEQYF. CDR3 sequence (DNA): TGCGCCAGCAGCGTAGGACTAGACAGCTCCTACGAGCAGTACTTC.